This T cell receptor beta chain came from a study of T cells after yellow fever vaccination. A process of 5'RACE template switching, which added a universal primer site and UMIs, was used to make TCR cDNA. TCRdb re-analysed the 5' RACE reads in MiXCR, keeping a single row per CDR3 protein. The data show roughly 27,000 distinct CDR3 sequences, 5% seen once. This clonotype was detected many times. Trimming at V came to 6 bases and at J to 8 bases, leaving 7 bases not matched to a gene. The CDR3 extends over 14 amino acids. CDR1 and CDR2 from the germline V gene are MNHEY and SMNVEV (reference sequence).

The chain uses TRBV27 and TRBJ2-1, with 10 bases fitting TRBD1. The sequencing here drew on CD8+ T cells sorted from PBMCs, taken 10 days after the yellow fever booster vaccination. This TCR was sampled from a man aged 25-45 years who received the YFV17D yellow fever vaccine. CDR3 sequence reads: CASRDRGALDEQFF. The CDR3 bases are TGTGCCAGCAGGGACAGGGGGGCCCTCGATGAGCAGTTCTTC.